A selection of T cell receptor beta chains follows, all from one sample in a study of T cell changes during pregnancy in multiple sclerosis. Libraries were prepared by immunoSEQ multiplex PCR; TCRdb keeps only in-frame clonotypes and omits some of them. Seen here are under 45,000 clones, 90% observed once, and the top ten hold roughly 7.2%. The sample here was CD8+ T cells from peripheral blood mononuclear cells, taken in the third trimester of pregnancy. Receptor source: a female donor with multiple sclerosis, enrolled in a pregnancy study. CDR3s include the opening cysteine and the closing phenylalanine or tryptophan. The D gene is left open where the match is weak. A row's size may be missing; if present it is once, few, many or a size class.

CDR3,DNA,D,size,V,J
CASSATTGNGYTF,TGTGCCAGCAGCGCAACGACAGGGAACGGCTACACCTTC,TRBD1,NA,TRBV9,TRBJ1-2
CASSYGGGAIEAFF,TGTGCCAGCAGTTACGGGGGGGGCGCGATTGAAGCTTTCTTT,NA,once,TRBV6-6,TRBJ1-1
CASSLGGSGNEQFF,TGTGCCAGCAGTTTAGGCGGGAGCGGCAATGAGCAGTTCTTC,TRBD2,NA,TRBV27,TRBJ2-1
CASSSARVIDNEQFF,TGTGCCAGCAGCTCGGCCAGGGTGATTGACAATGAGCAGTTCTTC,NA,NA,TRBV7-3,TRBJ2-1
CASSRDRLRDTQYF,TGTGCCAGCAGTCGGGACAGGTTGAGGGATACGCAGTATTTT,TRBD1,once,TRBV11-3,TRBJ2-3
CASSLGGGAGETQYF,TGTGCCAGCAGTCTCGGGGGAGGGGCCGGGGAGACCCAGTACTTC,TRBD2,few,TRBV27,TRBJ2-5
CASSLISHSYEQYF,TGTGCCAGCAGCCTTATAAGCCACTCCTACGAGCAGTACTTC,NA,NA,TRBV6-5,TRBJ2-7
CAIDLAGESDTQYF,TGTGCCATCGACCTAGCGGGAGAATCAGATACGCAGTATTTT,TRBD2,NA,TRBV28,TRBJ2-3
CASSQGVRAGYEQYF,TGCGCCAGCAGCCAAGGGGTCAGGGCGGGATACGAGCAGTACTTC,NA,medium-sized,TRBV4-3,TRBJ2-7
CASSFSGTGVTDTQYF,TGTGCCAGCAGCTTCTCCGGGACAGGAGTTACAGATACGCAGTATTTT,TRBD1,NA,TRBV5-4,TRBJ2-3
CASSVDREGHGTDTQYF,TGTGCCAGCAGCGTAGACAGAGAGGGCCATGGCACAGATACGCAGTATTTT,NA,NA,TRBV9,TRBJ2-3
CASSLTTDYEQYF,TGTGCCAGCAGCTTAACCACAGACTACGAGCAGTACTTC,NA,NA,TRBV7-9,TRBJ2-7
CASNGQTAGLVTDTQYF,TGTGCCAGCAACGGACAAACAGCAGGGTTAGTCACAGATACGCAGTATTTT,NA,NA,TRBV7-8,TRBJ2-3
CASSAGTGEGYEQYF,TGTGCCAGCAGCGCAGGGACAGGGGAAGGCTACGAGCAGTACTTC,TRBD1,NA,TRBV7-3,TRBJ2-7
CASAPGQGTTGELFF,TGTGCCAGCGCACCGGGACAGGGGACCACCGGGGAGCTGTTTTTT,TRBD1,few,TRBV6-4,TRBJ2-2
CASSSGVEQYF,TGTGCCAGCAGTAGCGGGGTGGAGCAGTACTTC,TRBD2,NA,TRBV27,TRBJ2-7
CASSPPPGYGNTIYF,TGTGCCAGCTCACCACCCCCAGGGTATGGAAACACCATATATTTT,NA,NA,TRBV18,TRBJ1-3
CASRMGGEDNEQFF,TGTGCCAGCAGAATGGGCGGGGAGGACAATGAGCAGTTCTTC,NA,NA,TRBV28,TRBJ2-1
CASSLGQSYEQYF,TGCGCCAGCAGCCTCGGACAGAGCTACGAGCAGTACTTC,NA,NA,TRBV4-1,TRBJ2-7
CAWSWGAGELFF,TGTGCCTGGAGCTGGGGGGCCGGGGAGCTGTTTTTT,NA,NA,TRBV30,TRBJ2-2
CASSLTGAGGQVREQFF,TGTGCCAGCAGCTTAACCGGAGCGGGGGGCCAGGTTAGGGAGCAGTTCTTC,TRBD2,NA,TRBV7-3,TRBJ2-1